Shown below are 27 T cell receptor beta chains from a single sample sequenced in a study of shared clonotypes between healthy human individuals. CD45RO-negative, CCR7-positively selected cells formed the naive CD8 fraction, excluding terminally differentiated effector memory CD45RA+ cells. Profiled with immunoSEQ multiplex PCR; TCRdb holds only in-frame clones, not every one. The repertoire consists of 1.5 million to 2.5 million clones, with 85% to 95% occurring once and the leading ten covering approximately 1%. Sequencing was carried out using naive CD8+ T cells sorted from blood. These receptors were collected from a man between 18 and 29 years old in good health.

The chain has TRBV7-9 and TRBJ2-1, with no clear D. Trimming shortened V by 2 bases and J by 8 bases, and 10 bases separated the two germline ends. CDR1 is SEHNR and CDR2 is FQNEAQ in the germline V gene (reference sequence). This CDR3 region has 13 residues. CDR3 protein: CASSLYGEDEQFF. DNA for the CDR3: TGTGCCAGCAGCTTATATGGTGAGGATGAGCAGTTCTTC.

This chain joins TRBV6-5 and TRBJ1-5; 8 nucleotides line up with TRBD1. CDR1 MNHEY and CDR2 SVGAGI come from the germline V gene. The V segment lost 5 bases and the J segment 5 bases; nucleotides outside the gene matches: 2. The CDR3 contains 13 residues. The CDR3 DNA follows: TGTGCCAGCAGTCAGGGGGCCCATCAGCCCCAGCATTTT. Its translation is CASSQGAHQPQHF.

The V gene is TRBV30, the J gene TRBJ2-1; D ambiguous. CDR1 is GTSNPN, CDR2 SVGIG, per germline (reference sequence). The V end lost 8 bases, the J end lost 0 bases, and 14 bases lay between the germline ends. The CDR3 covers 14 residues. The CDR3 spells CARKADDSYNEQFF. The DNA for the CDR3 is TGTGCCAGAAAGGCAGACGACTCCTACAATGAGCAGTTCTTC.

The chain uses TRBV4-1 and TRBJ2-5, with 10 bases fitting TRBD2. Looked up from germline, CDR1 is MGHRA and CDR2 is YSYEKL. The CDR3 consists of 17 residues. V trimming: 0 bases; J trimming: 5 bases; junction bases outside the gene matches: 9. This CDR3 reads CASSQERLAGAGETQYF. The CDR3 region has the DNA TGCGCCAGCAGCCAAGAGCGGCTAGCGGGAGCGGGGGAGACCCAGTACTTC.

V gene TRBV4-3 combines with J gene TRBJ2-7; 7 bases are shared with TRBD1. The CDR3 spans 15 residues. Per germline, CDR1 LGHNA and CDR2 YSLEER. Trimming removed 1 base from V and 5 bases from J; junction bases left unmatched: 8. Here the CDR3 reads CASSQGAGGVHEQYF. The CDR3 DNA sequence: TGCGCCAGCAGCCAAGGGGCAGGGGGAGTCCACGAGCAGTACTTC.

The chain has TRBV5-6 and TRBJ2-7; 9 bases fit TRBD1. With 0 bases clipped from V and 3 bases from J, the junction kept 4 bases outside the gene matches. Germline V gene sequence: CDR1 SGHDT, CDR2 YYEEEE. The CDR3 is 15 amino acids. CDR3 loop: CASSLVGTGLYEQYF. The CDR3 bases are TGTGCCAGCAGCTTGGTCGGGACAGGGCTCTACGAGCAGTACTTC. The whole variable domain, filled in from reference TRBV5-6 and TRBJ2-7, reads DAGVTQSPTHLIKTRGQQVTLRCSPKSGHDTVSWYQQALGQGPQFIFQYYEEEERQRGNFPDRFSGHQFPNYSSELNVNALLLGDSALYLCASSLVGTGLYEQYFGPGTRLTVT.

The chain recombines TRBV5-1 with TRBJ1-2; D not resolved. The germline V gene encodes CDR1 SGHRS and CDR2 YFSETQ. Between the trimmed V and J ends, which lost 0 bases and 4 bases, there was a span of 7 bases. CDR3 length: 13 amino acids. In DNA form, the CDR3 reads TGCGCCAGCAGCTTGGGGGGTCCCTATGGCTACACCTTC. Amino acids: CASSLGGPYGYTF.

The chain links TRBV9 to TRBJ1-2; TRBD1 might be the D (6 bases). Germline-derived CDR1 and CDR2 are SGDLS and YYNGEE. Trimming pared 1 base from V and 7 bases from J, leaving 20 bases between. CDR3 length: 16 residues. The CDR3 sequence is CASSVSGGGLSGGYTF. The CDR3 bases are TGTGCCAGCAGCGTAAGCGGAGGGGGGTTATCAGGTGGCTACACCTTC.

With respect to this clone: In the same sample, other DNA sequences code for this CDR3. The chain links TRBV6-1 to TRBJ1-5; D remains ambiguous. This CDR3 has 14 residues. Trimming left V 3 bases short and J 0 bases short, with 6 bases between. Germline loops: CDR1 MNHNS, CDR2 SASEGT. DNA of the CDR3: TGTGCCAGCAGTGACAGTTATAGCAATCAGCCCCAGCATTTT. It yields the protein CASSDSYSNQPQHF.

The rearrangement joins TRBV19 to TRBJ2-7; the match to TRBD2 covers 10 bases. There are 14 residues in the CDR3. The germline gives CDR1 LNHDA, CDR2 SQIVND (reference sequence). V shed 5 bases and J 4 bases; nucleotides not matched to a gene: 5. CDR3 sequence (DNA): TGTGCCAGTAGTTCCGGACTAGCGGATTACGAGCAGTACTTC. The encoded protein is CASSSGLADYEQYF.

The chain carries TRBV2 and TRBJ2-1, with 8 bases fitting TRBD2. The CDR3 has 15 residues. The V and J ends lost 0 bases and 9 bases, in that order; junction bases with no gene match: 7. Germline V gene data show CDR1 as SNHLY and CDR2 as FYNNEI. The CDR3: CASSEAMGLVVEQFF. CDR3 sequence (DNA): TGTGCCAGCAGTGAAGCCATGGGACTAGTAGTTGAGCAGTTCTTC.

The sample holds a few counts of this clone. The gene calls are TRBV9 and TRBJ1-2; D perhaps matches TRBD1 (5 bases). V was pared by 6 bases and J by 2 bases, with 11 bases between. This CDR3 is built from 13 residues. CDR1 is SGDLS and CDR2 is YYNGEE in the germline V gene. As DNA, the CDR3 is TGTGCCAGCACCGCCGCAGGGAACTATGGCTACACCTTC. It codes for CASTAAGNYGYTF.

This chain connects TRBV9 to TRBJ2-7; D may correspond to TRBD1 or TRBD2 (5 bases each). V was pared by 4 bases and J by 4 bases, with 15 bases between. The CDR3 runs 14 residues. Germline V gene sequence: CDR1 SGDLS, CDR2 YYNGEE. The DNA of the CDR3 is TGTGCCAGCAGCCCCGGTGGGGGTAATTACGAGCAGTACTTC. It yields the protein CASSPGGGNYEQYF.

This clone was counted a single time. The V and J genes are TRBV5-1 and TRBJ1-1, with D possibly being TRBD1 (5 bases). The CDR3 spans 16 residues. Per germline, CDR1 SGHRS and CDR2 YFSETQ. Trimming shortened V by 1 base and J by 4 bases, and 17 bases separated the two germline ends. CDR3 in DNA: TGCGCCAGCAGCTTGTGGGCGGGGGAAGGTATCACTGAAGCTTTCTTT. This gives the protein CASSLWAGEGITEAFF.

The rearrangement uses TRBV28 and TRBJ1-5, with unresolved D. This CDR3 has 16 residues. CDR1 is MDHEN, CDR2 SYDVKM, per germline. V was pared by 4 bases and J by 0 bases, with 13 bases between. Here the CDR3 reads CASSSSYWDSNQPQHF. Written as DNA, the CDR3 is TGTGCCAGCAGTTCCTCTTACTGGGATAGCAATCAGCCCCAGCATTTT.

The chain couples TRBV7-2 to TRBJ2-1; TRBD2 matches 12 bases. The CDR3 has 18 amino acids. V dropped 4 bases and J dropped 6; count of bases not matched to a gene: 13. From germline, CDR1 is SGHTA and CDR2 FQGNSA. The CDR3 DNA sequence: TGTGCCAGCAGCTCCCCTTGGGAGGGACTAGCGGGTACCAATGAGCAGTTCTTC. Its translation: CASSSPWEGLAGTNEQFF.

The chain combines TRBV27 with TRBJ1-2, with 9 bases lining up with TRBD1. V shed 2 bases, J shed 4 bases, and the junction held 11 bases outside the gene matches. Germline V CDR1 and CDR2: MNHEY, SMNVEV (reference sequence). CDR3 length: 17 amino acids. CDR3 residues: CASSLTPGQGFPYGYTF. As DNA, the CDR3 is TGTGCCAGCAGTTTAACCCCGGGACAGGGTTTTCCCTATGGCTACACCTTC.

Turning to this clone: Other DNA sequences in the sample encode the same CDR3. The V gene is TRBV4-3, the J gene TRBJ2-5, with TRBD1 matching 7 bases. Trimming at V came to 4 bases and at J to 5 bases, leaving 4 bases not matched to a gene. CDR3 length equals 13 residues. Per germline, CDR1 LGHNA and CDR2 YSLEER. The CDR3 DNA sequence: TGCGCCAGCAGCCGAGACAGGGAGGAGACCCAGTACTTC. As protein: CASSRDREETQYF.

This clone appeared a few times. The V and J genes are TRBV4-1 and TRBJ2-7; D is ambiguous. V lost 3 bases and J lost 0, with 12 bases in between. Germline CDR1 is MGHRA and CDR2 is YSYEKL. This CDR3 region has 15 residues. CDR3 loop: CASSQGLGLSYEQYF. CDR3 in DNA: TGCGCCAGCAGCCAGGGTTTAGGGCTCTCCTACGAGCAGTACTTC.

The chain links TRBV7-2 to TRBJ2-5; TRBD2 is a possible D gene (5 bases). V was trimmed by 2 bases and J by 5 bases, leaving 12 bases between them. Germline CDR1 is SGHTA and CDR2 is FQGNSA. The CDR3 has 14 amino acids. CDR3: CASSLWAGPETQYF. Here the CDR3 DNA reads TGTGCCAGCAGCTTATGGGCGGGTCCGGAGACCCAGTACTTC. The entire variable domain, with the rest obtained from reference TRBV7-2 and TRBJ2-5, is as follows: GAGVSQSPSNKVTEKGKDVELRCDPISGHTALYWYRQSLGQGLEFLIYFQGNSAPDKSGLPSDRFSAERTGGSVSTLTIQRTQQEDSAVYLCASSLWAGPETQYFGPGTRLLVL.

The chain combines TRBV6-5 with TRBJ2-2; 7 nucleotides match TRBD2. The CDR3 consists of 16 residues. Germline CDR1 MNHEY, CDR2 SVGAGI. With 1 base clipped from V and 5 bases from J, the junction kept 7 bases outside the gene matches. The CDR3 reads CASSYWAGVGTGELFF. In DNA form, the CDR3 reads TGTGCCAGCAGTTACTGGGCGGGAGTAGGAACCGGGGAGCTGTTTTTT.

The V call is TRBV7-2, the J call TRBJ2-7; 7 bases agree with TRBD1. Germline V gene data show CDR1 as SGHTA and CDR2 as FQGNSA. V shed 3 bases and J 2 bases; nucleotides not matched to a gene: 1. The CDR3 has 13 residues. CDR3 nucleotide sequence: TGTGCCAGCAGCTTCGGGACAGCCTACGAGCAGTACTTC. It specifies CASSFGTAYEQYF.

The chain uses TRBV7-9 and TRBJ2-5, with 7 positions matching TRBD2. After removal of 8 bases from V and 3 bases from J, the junction contained 18 bases not matched to a gene. The CDR3 runs 17 residues. CDR1 is SEHNR, CDR2 FQNEAQ, per germline (reference sequence). The DNA for the CDR3 is TGTGCCAGCTCCGGGGGGTTTGTCTCCGTAACCGAAGAGACCCAGTACTTC. Its translation: CASSGGFVSVTEETQYF.

The rearrangement uses TRBV7-9 and TRBJ2-2; the match to TRBD2 covers 7 bases. CDR1 SEHNR and CDR2 FQNEAQ come from the germline V gene (reference sequence). This CDR3 contains 17 residues. With 3 bases clipped from V and 0 bases from J, the junction kept 7 bases outside the gene matches. CDR3 residues: CASSFNSGRANTGELFF. The CDR3 DNA sequence: TGTGCCAGCAGCTTTAATAGCGGGCGCGCGAACACCGGGGAGCTGTTTTTT.

The chain couples TRBV4-2 to TRBJ1-1; TRBD1 matches at 7 bases. This CDR3 contains 15 residues. With V trimmed by 0 bases and J by 5 bases, 6 bases remained unmatched. Germline assignment: CDR1 LGHNA and CDR2 YNFKEQ. The DNA for the CDR3 is TGTGCCAGCAGCCAAGATTGGACAGGTTCTACTGAAGCTTTCTTT. Translation gives CASSQDWTGSTEAFF.

This sequence joins TRBV12-5 and TRBJ2-7; weak D call: TRBD2 (5 bases). Trimming pared 3 bases from V and 1 base from J, leaving 13 bases between. This CDR3 spans 15 amino acids. The germline V gene has CDR1 LGHNT and CDR2 FRNRAP. The DNA of the CDR3 is TGTGCTAGTGGTTTTGTCTTCGCGGGTTCCTACGAGCAGTACTTC. It yields the protein CASGFVFAGSYEQYF.

Note on this clone: At the DNA level, this CDR3 is encoded by other sequences in the same sample as well. CDR3: CASSLAGSSTDTQYF. CDR3 coding DNA: TGTGCCAGCAGTTTAGCCGGCAGTAGCACAGATACGCAGTATTTT. The genes are TRBV28 and TRBJ2-3; D is ambiguous. CDR1 and CDR2 (germline): MDHEN, SYDVKM. Trimming took off 2 bases at V and 0 bases at J, with 9 bases between the two ends. The CDR3 runs to 15 residues.